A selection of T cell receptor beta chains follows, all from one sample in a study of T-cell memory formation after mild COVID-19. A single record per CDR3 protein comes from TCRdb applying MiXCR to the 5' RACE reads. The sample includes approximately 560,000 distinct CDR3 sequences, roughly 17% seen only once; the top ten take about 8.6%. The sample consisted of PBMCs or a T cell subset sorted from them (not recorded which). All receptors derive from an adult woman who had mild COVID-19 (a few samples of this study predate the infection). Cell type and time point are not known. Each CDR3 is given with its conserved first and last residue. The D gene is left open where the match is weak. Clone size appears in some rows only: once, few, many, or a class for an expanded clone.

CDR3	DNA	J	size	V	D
CASMANTEAFF	TGTGCCAGCATGGCAAACACTGAAGCTTTCTTT	TRBJ1-1	-	TRBV6-5	-
CSATPSGSRQTQYF	TGCAGTGCTACTCCTAGCGGGAGTAGACAGACCCAGTACTTC	TRBJ2-5	few	TRBV20-1	TRBD2
CASSQMGLAGGPHNEQFF	TGTGCCAGCAGCCAAATGGGGCTAGCGGGAGGGCCCCACAATGAGCAGTTCTTC	TRBJ2-1	few	TRBV7-3	TRBD2
CATSDLTSGFDTQYF	TGTGCCACCAGTGATTTGACCAGCGGGTTTGATACGCAGTATTTT	TRBJ2-3	-	TRBV24-1	-
CASSFYRGRKSSGANVLTF	TGTGCCAGCAGTTTTTACAGGGGGCGCAAGTCGTCAGGGGCCAACGTCCTGACTTTC	TRBJ2-6	few	TRBV6-6	TRBD1
CASSPLQGKGTEAFF	TGTGCCAGCAGCCCCCTACAGGGAAAGGGGACTGAAGCTTTCTTT	TRBJ1-1	-	TRBV11-2	-
CASSLAGTGYKVYEQYF	TGTGCCAGCAGCTTAGCGGGGACAGGGTATAAGGTCTACGAGCAGTACTTC	TRBJ2-7	-	TRBV7-9	TRBD1
CASSLNWERDGYTF	TGCGCCAGCAGCTTGAACTGGGAAAGAGATGGCTACACCTTC	TRBJ1-2	many	TRBV5-1	-
CASSLALASGGVADTQYF	TGTGCCAGCAGCTTAGCCCTTGCTAGCGGGGGGGTCGCAGATACGCAGTATTTT	TRBJ2-3	-	TRBV7-2	TRBD2
CASSPGTGYGYTF	TGTGCCAGCTCACCTGGGACAGGGTATGGCTACACCTTC	TRBJ1-2	many	TRBV12-3/TRBV12-4	TRBD1
CASSSPGTSGSKTEQYF	TGTGCCAGCAGCTCGCCAGGGACTAGCGGGAGTAAGACCGAGCAGTACTTC	TRBJ2-7	few	TRBV7-8	TRBD2
CASSLRAGQNEQFF	TGTGCCAGCAGCTTACGAGCGGGTCAAAATGAGCAGTTCTTC	TRBJ2-1	few	TRBV7-3	-
CASSYGGRVYEQYF	TGTGCCAGCAGTTACGGGGGGCGGGTCTACGAGCAGTACTTC	TRBJ2-7	-	TRBV6-2/TRBV6-3	-
CASSLDSSGSSGDTQYF	TGCGCCAGCAGCTTGGATTCTAGCGGGAGTTCGGGAGATACGCAGTATTTT	TRBJ2-3	-	TRBV5-1	TRBD2
CSVLGGETQYF	TGCAGCGTTCTAGGTGGTGAGACCCAGTACTTC	TRBJ2-5	few	TRBV29-1	-
CASSGSGRNIQYF	TGTGCCAGCAGCGGTAGCGGGAGAAACATTCAGTACTTC	TRBJ2-4	-	TRBV9	TRBD2
CASSQEVGYGYTF	TGTGCCAGCAGCCAAGAAGTTGGCTATGGCTACACCTTC	TRBJ1-2	-	TRBV3-1	-
CASSQVPGQLRGDEQFF	TGTGCCAGCAGCCAGGTCCCCGGGCAACTACGGGGCGATGAGCAGTTCTTC	TRBJ2-1	-	TRBV4-2	-
CASSLGTRNYEQYF	TGTGCCAGCAGCCTCGGGACTAGAAACTACGAGCAGTACTTC	TRBJ2-7	many	TRBV28	TRBD2
CSATRYRGRRNEQFF	TGCAGTGCTACCCGCTACAGGGGGCGCAGAAATGAGCAGTTCTTC	TRBJ2-1	few	TRBV20-1	TRBD1
CASSFPREDTGELFF	TGTGCCAGCAGTTTTCCGCGGGAGGACACCGGGGAGCTGTTTTTT	TRBJ2-2	few	TRBV12-3/TRBV12-4	TRBD2
CASSQLDRDGETQYF	TGTGCCAGCAGCCAACTCGACAGGGACGGGGAGACCCAGTACTTC	TRBJ2-5	-	TRBV14	TRBD1